This TCR beta chain was sequenced in a study of blood T cell repertoires in COVID-19. Study overall: Spain, Italy and the United States supplied samples that represented acute and convalescent COVID-19. Nucleic acid was either cDNA or gDNA, and it came from T cells, B-cell-depleted T cells, or PBMCs.

This clone was found a few times. Using immunoSEQ multiplex PCR, the repertoire was profiled, and TCRdb retains in-frame clones only, with some absent. The sample carries about 60,000 clones, around four fifths recorded once. V gave up 2 bases and J gave up 7 bases; unmatched junction bases: 8. The CDR3 spans 15 residues. Germline lookup yields CDR1 MNHNS and CDR2 SASEGT. Material for sequencing was peripheral blood. This sequence originates from a man in his 60s with acute or convalescent COVID-19. The V gene is TRBV6-1, the J gene TRBJ1-5; the match to TRBD1 covers 7 bases. CDR3 amino acids: CASSESTGDDQPQHF. CDR3 sequence (DNA): TGTGCCAGCAGTGAAAGTACAGGGGATGACCAGCCCCAGCATTTT.